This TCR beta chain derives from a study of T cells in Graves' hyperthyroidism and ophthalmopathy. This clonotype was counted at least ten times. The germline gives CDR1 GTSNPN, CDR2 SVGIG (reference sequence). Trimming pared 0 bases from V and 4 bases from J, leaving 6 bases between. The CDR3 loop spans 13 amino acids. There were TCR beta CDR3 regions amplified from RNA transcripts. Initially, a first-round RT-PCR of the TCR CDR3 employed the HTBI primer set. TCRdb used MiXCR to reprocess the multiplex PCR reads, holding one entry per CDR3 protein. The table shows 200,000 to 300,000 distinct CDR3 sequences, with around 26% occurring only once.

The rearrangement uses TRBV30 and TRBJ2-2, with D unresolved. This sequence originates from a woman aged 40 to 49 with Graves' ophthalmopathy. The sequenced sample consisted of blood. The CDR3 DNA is TGTGCCTGGAGTGTACTGGTCACCGGGGAGCTGTTTTTT. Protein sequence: CAWSVLVTGELFF.